This T cell receptor (beta chain) was captured by sequencing in a study of cytomegalovirus exposure and HLA in healthy donors. PCR was performed using 60 Vbeta and 13 Jbeta primers. This table comes from immunoSEQ multiplex PCR, and its TCRdb copy is limited to in-frame clones, with some not included. The table includes approximately 100,000 clones, roughly 76% detected once. Germline V CDR1 and CDR2: SEHNR, FQNEAQ (reference sequence). This CDR3 has 14 residues. V lost 2 bases to trimming and J lost 2 bases, with 8 bases between them. The specimen was PBMCs. The chain joins TRBV7-9 to TRBJ2-3, with a possible D match to TRBD2 (5 bases). The source is a middle-aged man in good health and CMV-seronegative. CDR3 sequence (DNA): TGTGCCAGCAGCTTAACGGGATCCACAGATACGCAGTATTTT. This sequence encodes CASSLTGSTDTQYF.